What follows are 18 T cell receptor beta chains derived from one specimen sequenced in a study of identical twins. TCRdb reprocessed the 5' RACE reads with MiXCR, giving one entry per CDR3 protein. The sample includes around 250,000 distinct CDR3 sequences, about 8.3% of them seen just once. These records were also assigned to another study, of yellow fever vaccine responses in identical twins.

The specimen was CD8+ T cells sorted from blood. Source of these receptors: a woman aged 18 to 35 in good health.

Many counts were recorded for this clonotype. The V call is TRBV9, the J call TRBJ1-1; the match to TRBD1 covers 8 bases. The germline V gene encodes CDR1 SGDLS and CDR2 YYNGEE. J lost 2 bases, V lost 4 bases, and 4 bases had no gene match. The length of the CDR3 is 14 residues. The CDR3 is CASSHDRGNTEAFF. The CDR3 DNA reads as TGTGCCAGCAGCCACGACAGGGGAAACACTGAAGCTTTCTTT.

This clonotype was detected many times. The CDR3 nucleotides are TGTGCCAGCAGTCCAACCCCTCGGGGGTTCTCAGGCTACGAGCAGTACTTC. Protein: CASSPTPRGFSGYEQYF. The chain joins TRBV6-1 to TRBJ2-7, with TRBD2 as a possible D gene (6 bases). Germline CDR1 and CDR2: MNHNS and SASEGT. The CDR3 is 17 amino acids. V was cut by 5 bases and J by 3 bases, with 23 bases left in between.

In nucleotides, the CDR3 is TGTGCCAGCAGCCCAGGGACAGGGGGCAGTACCTTC. Protein product: CASSPGTGGSTF. The rearrangement uses TRBV5-4 and TRBJ1-2, with 12 bases identical to TRBD1. CDR3 length equals 12 residues. Germline values: CDR1 SGHNT, CDR2 YYREEE (reference sequence). The V segment lost 4 bases and the J segment 14 bases; nucleotides outside the gene matches: 6.

The sample holds many counts of this clonotype. V and J are TRBV29-1 and TRBJ2-1, with 7 bases aligning to TRBD2. This CDR3 has 15 residues. CDR1 is SQVTM and CDR2 is ANQGSEA in the germline V gene. V lost 1 base, J lost 5 bases, and 8 bases stayed unmatched. The CDR3 loop is CSVEVGLAENNEQFF. In nucleotides, the CDR3 is TGCAGCGTTGAAGTAGGGCTAGCGGAGAACAATGAGCAGTTCTTC.

J is TRBJ2-6 and V is TRBV20-1, with no clear D. V was shortened by 2 bases and J by 3 bases, with 14 bases between the two germline ends. Germline V gives CDR1 DFQATT, CDR2 SNEGSKA (reference sequence). There are 16 residues in the CDR3. The CDR3 here is CSARSPAGSGANVLTF. The DNA for the CDR3 is TGCAGTGCTAGATCCCCGGCCGGCAGTGGGGCCAACGTCCTGACTTTC.

Ten or more counts support this clonotype. CDR3 residues: CASSPETSYADTQYF. Written as DNA, the CDR3 is TGTGCCAGCAGTCCGGAGACTAGTTACGCAGATACGCAGTATTTT. This chain connects TRBV27 to TRBJ2-3, with a possible D match to TRBD2 (6 bases). The CDR3 runs to 15 residues. The V gene lost 5 bases and the J gene lost 4 bases, with 16 bases spanning the gap. Germline-derived CDR1 and CDR2 are MNHEY and SMNVEV (reference sequence).

Only a few counts were recorded for this clonotype. This chain connects TRBV2 to TRBJ1-2; TRBD1 agrees at 7 bases. V lost 11 bases, J lost 8 bases, and 11 bases stayed unmatched. CDR3 length equals 12 residues. In germline, CDR1 is SNHLY, CDR2 FYNNEI. The chain's CDR3 is CAGDSLYFGYTF. CDR3 DNA: TGTGCCGGGGACAGCCTGTACTTCGGCTACACCTTC. Variable domain in full (rest from reference TRBV2 and TRBJ1-2): EPEVTQTPSHQVTQMGQEVILRCVPISNHLYFYWYRQILGQKVEFLVSFYNNEISEKSEIFDDQFSVERPDGSNFTLKIRSTKLEDSAMYFCAGDSLYFGYTFGSGTRLTVV.

The gene calls are TRBV5-8 and TRBJ2-2; 14 positions match TRBD2. Germline V gene lookup returns CDR1 SGHTS and CDR2 YDEGEE. V dropped 4 bases and J dropped 7; count of bases not matched to a gene: 6. CDR3 length equals 16 residues. In DNA, the CDR3 is TGTGCCAGCAGCCAGGGACTAGCGGGAGATCACGGGGAGCTGTTTTTT. This sequence encodes CASSQGLAGDHGELFF.

This clonotype was observed a few times. As DNA, the CDR3 is TGTGCCACCAGCGGCGGGACTAGCGGGATGAACTACGAGCAGTACTTC. Protein product: CATSGGTSGMNYEQYF. The chain carries TRBV15 and TRBJ2-7; 13 bases fit TRBD2. Germline V gives CDR1 LNHNV, CDR2 YYDKDF (reference sequence). This CDR3 spans 16 amino acids. J lost 3 bases, V lost 5 bases, and 7 bases had no gene match.

As DNA, the CDR3 is TGTGCCGACAGAGTTCTGGTCACCGGGGAGCTGTTTTTT. Translated: CADRVLVTGELFF. This chain uses TRBV7-8 with TRBJ2-2; a possible D gene is TRBD1 (5 bases). Trimming cost V 11 bases and J 4 bases, with 14 bases left between them. This CDR3 comprises 13 residues. Per germline, CDR1 SGHVS and CDR2 FQNEAQ.

This clonotype was found many times. The chain links TRBV5-1 to TRBJ1-1; no clear D. In germline, CDR1 is SGHRS, CDR2 YFSETQ. This CDR3 contains 16 residues. With 2 bases removed from V and 0 bases from J, the gap between germline ends came to 14 bases. The CDR3 nucleotides read TGCGCCAGCAGCTTAATACCCACGGGAATGAACACTGAAGCTTTCTTT. This codes for CASSLIPTGMNTEAFF.

The chain recombines TRBV11-2 with TRBJ2-7, with 8 bases matching TRBD2. The V gene end was trimmed by 10 bases and the J gene end by 5 bases; junction bases not matched to a gene: 10. This CDR3 region has 13 residues. Looked up from germline, CDR1 is SGHAT and CDR2 is FQNNGV. The DNA of the CDR3 is TGTGCCACAGAACCGGGACTAGTAAACGAGCAGTACTTC. Amino acids: CATEPGLVNEQYF.

This clonotype was recorded at least ten times. This rearrangement joins TRBV9 to TRBJ2-1, with unresolved D. The CDR3 is 15 residues long. V lost 4 bases and J 3 bases, leaving 14 bases between the germline ends. The germline V gene has CDR1 SGDLS and CDR2 YYNGEE. This CDR3 is CASSPPPGLYNEQFF. CDR3 DNA sequence: TGTGCCAGCAGCCCCCCCCCCGGTCTCTACAATGAGCAGTTCTTC.

In its sample, this clonotype was seen a few times. This chain joins TRBV4-2 and TRBJ2-7, with D unclear. Germline V gene data show CDR1 as LGHNA and CDR2 as YNFKEQ. Trimming shortened V by 0 bases and J by 0 bases, and 6 bases separated the two germline ends. The CDR3 is 14 residues long. The CDR3, as DNA: TGTGCCAGCAGCCAAGAAGACGGCTCCTACGAGCAGTACTTC. It specifies CASSQEDGSYEQYF.

The chain couples TRBV3-1 to TRBJ2-7; TRBD2 is a possible D gene (6 bases). There are 18 residues in the CDR3. Between the trimmed V and J ends, which lost 1 base and 5 bases, there was a span of 24 bases. In germline, CDR1 is LGHDT, CDR2 YNNKEL (reference sequence). The CDR3, as DNA: TGTGCCAGCAGCCAAGTTTATGGGACTCCAATTGGAGGAAACGAGCAGTACTTC. This gives the protein CASSQVYGTPIGGNEQYF.

At least ten counts were recorded for this clonotype. The chain carries TRBV24-1 and TRBJ2-7; the match to TRBD1 covers 9 bases. CDR3 length equals 15 residues. Germline CDR1 reads KGHDR; CDR2 reads SFDVKD. After removal of 4 bases from V and 3 bases from J, the junction contained 6 bases not matched to a gene. As DNA, the CDR3 is TGTGCCACCAGTGACCTGCGGGACAGGGTCTACGAGCAGTACTTC. Encoded protein: CATSDLRDRVYEQYF.

The chain joins TRBV4-3 to TRBJ2-7; D call uncertain. This CDR3 comprises 13 residues. V was trimmed by 3 bases and J by 2 bases, leaving 8 bases between them. Germline loops: CDR1 LGHNA, CDR2 YSLEER. The DNA of the CDR3 is TGCGCCAGCAGCCAGAGACAAGCCTACGAGCAGTACTTC. Encoded protein: CASSQRQAYEQYF.

In this sample, this clonotype turned up many times. V and J are TRBV11-1 and TRBJ2-3; weak D call: TRBD1 (6 bases). This CDR3 has 14 amino acids. Trimming left V 0 bases short and J 4 bases short, with 8 bases between. Germline-derived CDR1 and CDR2 are SGHAT and FQDESV (reference sequence). The CDR3 nucleotides are TGTGCCAGCAGCTTAGCGGACAGACCAGATACGCAGTATTTT. Translation: CASSLADRPDTQYF.